This T cell receptor beta chain came from a study of PD-1 blockade in classical Hodgkin lymphoma. The CDR3 has 19 amino acids. V lost 1 base, J lost 0 bases, and 12 bases stayed unmatched. TCRdb keeps only in-frame clones here, not all; method: immunoSEQ multiplex PCR. The repertoire holds roughly 90,000 clones, with 83% as singletons. Described time point: cycle 4 day 1 (C4D1), after more than 5 weeks of nivolumab. Each of the patients experienced relapse following autologous stem cell transplantation, and their brentuximab vedotin exposure differed. Sequences were derived from peripheral blood mononuclear cells (PBMCs), sampled before the fourth cycle of nivolumab. This sequence originates from a human donor with classical Hodgkin lymphoma. The V and J genes are TRBV23-1 and TRBJ1-3; the match to TRBD1 covers 7 bases. TRBV23-1 is annotated as an ORF whose role is uncertain. The chain's CDR3 is CASSQFGQARTLSGNTIYF. The CDR3 DNA reads as TGCGCCAGCAGTCAATTCGGACAGGCCCGCACCCTCTCTGGAAACACCATATATTTT.